A selection of T cell receptor beta chains follows, all from one sample in a study of T cell changes during pregnancy in multiple sclerosis. TCRdb keeps only in-frame clones here, not all; method: immunoSEQ multiplex PCR. The sample shows around 92,000 clones, approximately 94% of them seen only once. The sequences come from peripheral blood, collected in the third trimester of pregnancy. The origin of the receptors is a female donor with multiple sclerosis, enrolled in a pregnancy study. Both conserved end residues are part of each CDR3. Fields, in order: clone size, J gene, D gene, V gene, CDR3 DNA, CDR3 protein. D genes are given only for firm matches. Not every row has a clone size; where given, it reads once, few, many or a size class.

clone size: .
J gene: TRBJ1-1
D gene: .
V gene: TRBV6-6
CDR3 DNA: TGTGCCAGCAGTCCACAGGTTTCGAACACTGAAGCTTTCTTT
CDR3 protein: CASSPQVSNTEAFF

clone size: .
J gene: TRBJ2-7
D gene: .
V gene: TRBV29-1
CDR3 DNA: TGCAGCGTTACGGAGACCTACGAGCAGTACTTC
CDR3 protein: CSVTETYEQYF

clone size: .
J gene: TRBJ2-7
D gene: TRBD1
V gene: TRBV19
CDR3 DNA: TGTGCCAGTAGTCCCAAACACCCTCGGACAGGGGCCGGCGAGCAGTACTTC
CDR3 protein: CASSPKHPRTGAGEQYF

clone size: .
J gene: TRBJ2-7
D gene: .
V gene: TRBV20-1
CDR3 DNA: TGCAGTGCTATTCGGGGCGAGCAGTACTTC
CDR3 protein: CSAIRGEQYF

clone size: .
J gene: TRBJ2-7
D gene: TRBD2
V gene: TRBV14
CDR3 DNA: TGTGCCAGCAGCCAAGAGCCTAGCGGGGGCTACGAGCAGTACTTC
CDR3 protein: CASSQEPSGGYEQYF

clone size: .
J gene: TRBJ2-7
D gene: .
V gene: TRBV7-9
CDR3 DNA: TGTGCCAGCAGCCCATCCTACGAGCAGTACTTC
CDR3 protein: CASSPSYEQYF

clone size: .
J gene: TRBJ2-2
D gene: .
V gene: TRBV6-6
CDR3 DNA: TGTGCCAGCACCCAGGACCCAAGGTGGGGGCGGCTGTTTTTT
CDR3 protein: CASTQDPRWGRLFF

clone size: .
J gene: TRBJ2-7
D gene: .
V gene: TRBV4-1
CDR3 DNA: TGCGCCAGCAGCCAACTCCTCCGGGACGAGCAGTACTTC
CDR3 protein: CASSQLLRDEQYF

clone size: .
J gene: TRBJ1-1
D gene: .
V gene: TRBV5-4
CDR3 DNA: TGTGCCAGCAGCTTCCAAGCCCAACGTGGCACTGAAGCTTTCTTT
CDR3 protein: CASSFQAQRGTEAFF

clone size: .
J gene: TRBJ2-1
D gene: .
V gene: TRBV4-3
CDR3 DNA: TGCGCCAGCAGCCAGGACGGGAGAAGGTACAATGAGCAGTTCTTC
CDR3 protein: CASSQDGRRYNEQFF

clone size: .
J gene: TRBJ2-7
D gene: TRBD2
V gene: TRBV19
CDR3 DNA: TGTGCCAGTAGTATGGGCCTAGCGGACGAGCAGTACTTC
CDR3 protein: CASSMGLADEQYF

clone size: .
J gene: TRBJ2-7
D gene: TRBD2
V gene: TRBV5-4
CDR3 DNA: TGTGCCAGCAGCTTGGATAGCGGGAGTACGGAGCAGTACTTC
CDR3 protein: CASSLDSGSTEQYF

clone size: .
J gene: TRBJ1-2
D gene: .
V gene: TRBV6-5
CDR3 DNA: TGTGCCAGCAGTTACTTTCCAGCGGATGGCTACACCTTC
CDR3 protein: CASSYFPADGYTF

clone size: .
J gene: TRBJ2-7
D gene: .
V gene: TRBV27
CDR3 DNA: TGTGCCAGCAGTGGCCCTACGGGCGAGCAGTACTTC
CDR3 protein: CASSGPTGEQYF

clone size: .
J gene: TRBJ2-1
D gene: TRBD2
V gene: TRBV2
CDR3 DNA: TGTGCCAGCAGTCCTCTTAGCGGGAGCCCCTACAATGAGCAGTTCTTC
CDR3 protein: CASSPLSGSPYNEQFF

clone size: .
J gene: TRBJ2-1
D gene: .
V gene: TRBV6-5
CDR3 DNA: TGTGCCAGCAGTAACTCGGGACTCTACAATGAGCAGTTCTTC
CDR3 protein: CASSNSGLYNEQFF

clone size: .
J gene: TRBJ2-7
D gene: TRBD2
V gene: TRBV7-8
CDR3 DNA: TGTGCCAGCAGCTTTCTTTTTGGCGGGAGCCCATCCTACGAGCAGTACTTC
CDR3 protein: CASSFLFGGSPSYEQYF

clone size: .
J gene: TRBJ2-7
D gene: TRBD2
V gene: TRBV7-6
CDR3 DNA: TGTGCCAGCAGCTCCTCTAGCGGGAGGGCCAGTGGGCAGTACTTC
CDR3 protein: CASSSSSGRASGQYF

clone size: .
J gene: TRBJ2-7
D gene: .
V gene: TRBV5-6
CDR3 DNA: TGTGCCAGCAGCTTGGACATCACCTACGAGCAGTACTTC
CDR3 protein: CASSLDITYEQYF

clone size: .
J gene: TRBJ2-7
D gene: .
V gene: TRBV7-9
CDR3 DNA: TGTGCCAGCACCCCTCAGAATGGGCCCTACGAGCAGTACTTC
CDR3 protein: CASTPQNGPYEQYF

clone size: once
J gene: TRBJ2-1
D gene: .
V gene: TRBV28
CDR3 DNA: TGTGCCAGCAGTCTGACAGGCGCCTGGGATGAGCAGTTCTTC
CDR3 protein: CASSLTGAWDEQFF

clone size: .
J gene: TRBJ2-2
D gene: .
V gene: TRBV29-1
CDR3 DNA: TGCAGCGTCCACATGGCCCCCGGGGCCGGGGAGCTGTTTTTT
CDR3 protein: CSVHMAPGAGELFF

clone size: .
J gene: TRBJ2-5
D gene: .
V gene: TRBV15
CDR3 DNA: TGTGCCACCAGCAGTAGAGCGGTGTCTCCGGGGACCCAGTACTTC
CDR3 protein: CATSSRAVSPGTQYF

clone size: many
J gene: TRBJ1-4
D gene: .
V gene: TRBV29-1
CDR3 DNA: TGCAGCGTTGGCGGGGGGAGTAATGAAAAACTGTTTTTT
CDR3 protein: CSVGGGSNEKLFF

clone size: .
J gene: TRBJ1-1
D gene: .
V gene: TRBV11-3
CDR3 DNA: TGTGCCAGCAGCCCGGGGGGGAACACTGAAGCTTTCTTT
CDR3 protein: CASSPGGNTEAFF

clone size: .
J gene: TRBJ2-5
D gene: TRBD1
V gene: TRBV25-1
CDR3 DNA: TGTGCCAGCAGCGACAGGGGGTCTTTAGAGACCCAGTACTTC
CDR3 protein: CASSDRGSLETQYF

clone size: .
J gene: TRBJ2-7
D gene: .
V gene: TRBV28
CDR3 DNA: TGTGCCAGCACCCGACCGGGACTTGACTACGAGCAGTACTTC
CDR3 protein: CASTRPGLDYEQYF

clone size: .
J gene: TRBJ2-2
D gene: TRBD1
V gene: TRBV2
CDR3 DNA: TGTGCCAGCAGTGAAGCGGGGACGGGACAGCCCGGCGGGGAGCTGTTTTTT
CDR3 protein: CASSEAGTGQPGGELFF

clone size: .
J gene: TRBJ1-4
D gene: TRBD1
V gene: TRBV19
CDR3 DNA: TGTGCCAGTAGTGCCGGACAGGGGGCTAAGGAAAAACTGTTTTTT
CDR3 protein: CASSAGQGAKEKLFF

clone size: .
J gene: TRBJ1-1
D gene: .
V gene: TRBV4-3
CDR3 DNA: TGCGCCAGCAGCCAAGTAATGTCTGTTACTGAAGCTTTCTTT
CDR3 protein: CASSQVMSVTEAFF

clone size: .
J gene: TRBJ2-1
D gene: TRBD2
V gene: TRBV7-9
CDR3 DNA: TGTGCCAGCAGCTTAGTGGGACTAGCGGGTAATGAGCAGTTCTTC
CDR3 protein: CASSLVGLAGNEQFF

clone size: .
J gene: TRBJ2-2
D gene: .
V gene: TRBV27
CDR3 DNA: TGTGCCAGCAAGGGGCTAGCGCGAACGAACACCGGGGAGCTGTTTTTT
CDR3 protein: CASKGLARTNTGELFF

clone size: .
J gene: TRBJ2-3
D gene: TRBD2
V gene: TRBV18
CDR3 DNA: TGTGCCAGCTCACCACCGGGTACTAGCGGGGGTTATACGCAGTATTTT
CDR3 protein: CASSPPGTSGGYTQYF

clone size: .
J gene: TRBJ2-3
D gene: .
V gene: TRBV5-1
CDR3 DNA: TGCGCCAGCAGCCTGCTTCGGGGTACAGATACGCAGTATTTT
CDR3 protein: CASSLLRGTDTQYF

clone size: .
J gene: TRBJ1-1
D gene: .
V gene: TRBV7-6
CDR3 DNA: TGTGCCAGCAGCTTAAATGTGGGCAGAGAAGCTTTCTTT
CDR3 protein: CASSLNVGREAFF

clone size: .
J gene: TRBJ1-4
D gene: .
V gene: TRBV7-9
CDR3 DNA: TGTGCCAGCATCCGAGCTCCTAATGAAAAACTGTTTTTT
CDR3 protein: CASIRAPNEKLFF

clone size: .
J gene: TRBJ2-3
D gene: .
V gene: TRBV7-6
CDR3 DNA: TGTGCCAGCAGCGAACTCACAGATACGCAGTATTTT
CDR3 protein: CASSELTDTQYF

clone size: .
J gene: TRBJ2-2
D gene: .
V gene: TRBV7-9
CDR3 DNA: TGTGCCAGCACACTCAGGAGGGAGCTGTTTTTT
CDR3 protein: CASTLRRELFF

clone size: .
J gene: TRBJ2-7
D gene: .
V gene: TRBV27
CDR3 DNA: TGTGCCAGCAGTTGGACTCCCTACTACGAGCAGTACTTC
CDR3 protein: CASSWTPYYEQYF

clone size: .
J gene: TRBJ2-3
D gene: TRBD2
V gene: TRBV9
CDR3 DNA: TGTGCCAGCAGCGTAACAGCGGGAGGGCCGGTTAGCACAGATACGCAGTATTTT
CDR3 protein: CASSVTAGGPVSTDTQYF

clone size: once
J gene: TRBJ2-1
D gene: .
V gene: TRBV29-1
CDR3 DNA: TGCAGCGCCCGGACAGTTAAAGGGAACAATGAGCAGTTCTTC
CDR3 protein: CSARTVKGNNEQFF

clone size: .
J gene: TRBJ1-1
D gene: TRBD1
V gene: TRBV6-5
CDR3 DNA: TGTGCCAGCAGTTACGCAGGGGGCACTGAAGCTTTCTTT
CDR3 protein: CASSYAGGTEAFF

clone size: .
J gene: TRBJ1-1
D gene: TRBD1
V gene: TRBV5-1
CDR3 DNA: TGCGCCAGCAGCACCGGACAGGGCCGTATCGGTGGGGCTTTCTTT
CDR3 protein: CASSTGQGRIGGAFF

clone size: .
J gene: TRBJ1-4
D gene: .
V gene: TRBV6-6
CDR3 DNA: TGTGCCAGCGGCCACAGGGAAACTAATGAAAAACTGTTTTTT
CDR3 protein: CASGHRETNEKLFF

clone size: .
J gene: TRBJ1-1
D gene: TRBD1
V gene: TRBV5-1
CDR3 DNA: TGCGCCAGCAGCCAGGAAGGGGGCAGACGTGAAGCTTTCTTT
CDR3 protein: CASSQEGGRREAFF

clone size: .
J gene: TRBJ2-4
D gene: .
V gene: TRBV5-1
CDR3 DNA: TGCGCCAGCAGCTTGGGAACAGCAAACATTCAGTACTTC
CDR3 protein: CASSLGTANIQYF

clone size: .
J gene: TRBJ1-2
D gene: .
V gene: TRBV6-1
CDR3 DNA: TGTGCCAGCAGTGAACAGGGGAAATCTAACTATGGCTACACCTTC
CDR3 protein: CASSEQGKSNYGYTF

clone size: .
J gene: TRBJ1-1
D gene: .
V gene: TRBV6-1
CDR3 DNA: TGTGCCACGTCACGGGTCTGGGACACTGAAGCTTTCTTT
CDR3 protein: CATSRVWDTEAFF